Sequencing of this T cell receptor beta chain was carried out in a study of STAT3 mutations in large granular lymphocyte leukemia. The wider study: Over half of T-LGLL patients had one or more immunosuppressive regimens. Study results and limitations: Every T-cell large granular lymphocyte leukemia patient had at least one immunodominant TCR beta clonotype. Some patients had persisting codominant clonotypes that could mask small clones.

Turning to this clone: Its antigen is as yet unknown.

Clones were sequenced by immunoSEQ multiplex PCR, and TCRdb holds only the in-frame ones, with some missing. The sample has several thousand clones, 82% seen once. The CDR3 length is 15 residues. Germline-derived CDR1 and CDR2 are SGHTA and FQGTGA. V shed 1 base, J shed 5 bases, and the junction held 4 bases outside the gene matches. This sequence originates from a man between 40 and 49 years old with T-cell large granular lymphocyte leukemia. Some clones in this sample may be carry-over from other donors' samples. The material sequenced was peripheral blood mononuclear cells. The chain uses TRBV7-3 and TRBJ2-5; 10 nucleotides line up with TRBD1. The CDR3, as DNA: TGTGCCAGCAGCTTAAGACAGGGGGCAGGCGAGACCCAGTACTTC. It encodes CASSLRQGAGETQYF.